Sequencing of this T cell receptor (beta chain) was carried out in a study of vaccination effects on CD4 cells after COVID-19. This table comes from immunoSEQ multiplex PCR, and its TCRdb copy is limited to in-frame clones, with some not included. This table holds 42,000 or so clones, 65% to 80% found once. A note on this clone: The antigen remains undetermined.

Following culture for roughly 10 days, CD4+ T cells were isolated. Two-dose vaccination with either BNT162b2 or mRNA-1273 was given to the participants. The vaccine recipients had no prior SARS-CoV-2 infection, with negative nucleocapsid antibodies. Trimming cost V 1 base and J 4 bases, with 5 bases left between them. CDR1 is LNHNV, CDR2 YYDKDF, per germline (reference sequence). The CDR3 runs to 13 residues. This chain joins TRBV15 and TRBJ1-5, with D uncertain. The sequence came from a human donor who received a COVID-19 vaccine. The sequencing used CD4+ T cells from PBMCs cultured without peptide, collected after COVID-19 vaccination. The CDR3 is CATSRGENQPQHF. The DNA for the CDR3 is TGTGCCACCAGCAGAGGGGAAAATCAGCCCCAGCATTTT.